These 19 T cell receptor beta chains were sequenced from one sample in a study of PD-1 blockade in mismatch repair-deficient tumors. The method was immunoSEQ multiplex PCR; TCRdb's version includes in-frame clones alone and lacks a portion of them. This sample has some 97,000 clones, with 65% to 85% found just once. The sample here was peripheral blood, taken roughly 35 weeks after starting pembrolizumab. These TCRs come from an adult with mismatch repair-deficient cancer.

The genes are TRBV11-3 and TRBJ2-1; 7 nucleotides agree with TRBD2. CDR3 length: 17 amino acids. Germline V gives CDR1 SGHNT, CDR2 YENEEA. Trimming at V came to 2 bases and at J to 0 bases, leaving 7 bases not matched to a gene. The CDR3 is CASSLRIGGSSYNEQFF. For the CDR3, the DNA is TGTGCCAGCAGCTTAAGGATTGGCGGGAGCTCCTACAATGAGCAGTTCTTC.

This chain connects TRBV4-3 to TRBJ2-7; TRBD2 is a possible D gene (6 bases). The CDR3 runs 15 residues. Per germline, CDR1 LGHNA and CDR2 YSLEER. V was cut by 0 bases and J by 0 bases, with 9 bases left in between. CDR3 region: CASSQEEGSSYEQYF. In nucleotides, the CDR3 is TGCGCCAGCAGCCAAGAGGAGGGAAGCTCCTACGAGCAGTACTTC.

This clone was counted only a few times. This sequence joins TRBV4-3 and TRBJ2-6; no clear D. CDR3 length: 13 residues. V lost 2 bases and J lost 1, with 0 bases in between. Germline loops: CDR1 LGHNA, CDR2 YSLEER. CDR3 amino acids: CASSQSGANVLTF. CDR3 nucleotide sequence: TGCGCCAGCAGCCAATCTGGGGCCAACGTCCTGACTTTC.

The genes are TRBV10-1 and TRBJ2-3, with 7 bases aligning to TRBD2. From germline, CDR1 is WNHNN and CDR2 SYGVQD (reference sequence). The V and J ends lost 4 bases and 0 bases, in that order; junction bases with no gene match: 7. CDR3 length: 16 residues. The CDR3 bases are TGCGCCAGCAGTGTACGCCCTAGCGGCAGCACAGATACGCAGTATTTT. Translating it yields CASSVRPSGSTDTQYF.

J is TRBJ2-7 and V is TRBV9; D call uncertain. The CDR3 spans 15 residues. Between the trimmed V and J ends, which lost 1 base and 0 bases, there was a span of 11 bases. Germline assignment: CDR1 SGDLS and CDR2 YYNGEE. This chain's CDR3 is CASSVSEISSYEQYF. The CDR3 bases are TGTGCCAGCAGCGTAAGCGAGATAAGCTCCTACGAGCAGTACTTC.

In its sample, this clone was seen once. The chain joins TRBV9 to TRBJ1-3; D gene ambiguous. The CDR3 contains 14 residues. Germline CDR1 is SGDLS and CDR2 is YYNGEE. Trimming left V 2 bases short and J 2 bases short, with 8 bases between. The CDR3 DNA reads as TGTGCCAGCAGCGTGGTGGAAACTGGAAACACCATATATTTT. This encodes CASSVVETGNTIYF.

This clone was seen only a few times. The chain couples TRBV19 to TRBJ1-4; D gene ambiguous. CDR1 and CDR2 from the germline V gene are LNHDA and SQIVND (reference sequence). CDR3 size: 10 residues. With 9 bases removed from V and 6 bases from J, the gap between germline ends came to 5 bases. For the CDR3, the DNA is TGTGCCAGGGCGGATGAAAAACTGTTTTTT. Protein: CARADEKLFF.

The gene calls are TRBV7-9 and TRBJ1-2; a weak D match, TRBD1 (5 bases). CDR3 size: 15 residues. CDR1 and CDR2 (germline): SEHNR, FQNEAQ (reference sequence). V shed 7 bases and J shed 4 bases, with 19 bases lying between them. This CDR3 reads CASTLVGQGLYGYTF. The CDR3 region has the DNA TGTGCCAGCACCCTCGTGGGGCAGGGACTCTATGGCTACACCTTC. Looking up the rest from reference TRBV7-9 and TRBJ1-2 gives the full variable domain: DTGVSQNPRHKITKRGQNVTFRCDPISEHNRLYWYRQTLGQGPEFLTYFQNEAQLEKSRLLSDRFSAERPKGSFSTLEIQRTEQGDSAMYLCASTLVGQGLYGYTFGSGTRLTVV.

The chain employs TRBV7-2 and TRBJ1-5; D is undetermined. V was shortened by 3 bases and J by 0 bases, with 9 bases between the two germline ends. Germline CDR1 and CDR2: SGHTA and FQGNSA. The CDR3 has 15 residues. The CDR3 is CASSFKVASNQPQHF. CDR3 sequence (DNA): TGTGCCAGCAGCTTTAAGGTCGCTAGCAATCAGCCCCAGCATTTT.

The CDR3 region has the DNA TGTGCCAGCGGGGGACAGTCATTCTCTGGAAACACCATATATTTT. Translated, it gives CASGGQSFSGNTIYF. The J gene is TRBJ1-3, the V gene TRBV2; 7 bases align to TRBD1. Trimming cost V 8 bases and J 0 bases; bases outside gene matches: 7. The CDR3 covers 15 residues. Germline CDR1 and CDR2: SNHLY and FYNNEI. Looking up the rest from reference TRBV2 and TRBJ1-3 gives the full variable domain: EPEVTQTPSHQVTQMGQEVILRCVPISNHLYFYWYRQILGQKVEFLVSFYNNEISEKSEIFDDQFSVERPDGSNFTLKIRSTKLEDSAMYFCASGGQSFSGNTIYFGEGSWLTVV.

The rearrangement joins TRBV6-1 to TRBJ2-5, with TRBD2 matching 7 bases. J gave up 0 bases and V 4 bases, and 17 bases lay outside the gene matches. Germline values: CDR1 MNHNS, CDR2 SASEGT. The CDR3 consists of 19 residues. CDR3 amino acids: CASSGRLGEGRAYQETQYF. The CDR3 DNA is TGTGCCAGCAGTGGCCGTTTGGGGGAGGGCAGGGCGTACCAAGAGACCCAGTACTTC.

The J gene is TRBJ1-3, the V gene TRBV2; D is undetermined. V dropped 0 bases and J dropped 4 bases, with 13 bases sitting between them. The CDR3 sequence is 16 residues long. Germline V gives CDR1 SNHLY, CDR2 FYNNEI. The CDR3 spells CASSEALLGTGNTIYF. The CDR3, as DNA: TGTGCCAGCAGTGAAGCGCTTCTGGGTACGGGAAACACCATATATTTT.

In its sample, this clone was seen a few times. CDR3: CASIGWQVHEQYF. CDR3 sequence (DNA): TGTGCCAGCATTGGATGGCAGGTCCACGAGCAGTACTTC. The chain links TRBV7-9 to TRBJ2-7; D call uncertain. V was cut by 7 bases and J by 5 bases, with 15 bases left in between. The CDR3 extends over 13 amino acids. Germline V gene sequence: CDR1 SEHNR, CDR2 FQNEAQ (reference sequence).

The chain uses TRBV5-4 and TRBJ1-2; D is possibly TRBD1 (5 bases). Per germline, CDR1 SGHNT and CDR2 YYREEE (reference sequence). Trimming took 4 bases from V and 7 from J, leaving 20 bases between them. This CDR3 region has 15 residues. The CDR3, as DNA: TGTGCCAGCAGCCGACCCGGGACCCGGAGGGGTGGCTACACCTTC. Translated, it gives CASSRPGTRRGGYTF.

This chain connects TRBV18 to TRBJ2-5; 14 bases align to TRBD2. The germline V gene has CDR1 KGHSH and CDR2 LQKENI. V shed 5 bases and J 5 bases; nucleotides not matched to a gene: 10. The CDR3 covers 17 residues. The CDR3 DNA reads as TGTGCCAGCTCATCACGGACTAGCGGGGGGATCCCCGAGACCCAGTACTTC. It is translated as CASSSRTSGGIPETQYF.

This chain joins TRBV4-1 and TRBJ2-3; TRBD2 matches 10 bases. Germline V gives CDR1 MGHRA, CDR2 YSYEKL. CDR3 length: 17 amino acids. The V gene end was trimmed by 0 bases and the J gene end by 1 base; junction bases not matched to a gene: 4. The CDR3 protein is CASSQDRAGGGTDTQYF. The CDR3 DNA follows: TGCGCCAGCAGCCAAGATCGAGCGGGGGGGGGCACAGATACGCAGTATTTT.

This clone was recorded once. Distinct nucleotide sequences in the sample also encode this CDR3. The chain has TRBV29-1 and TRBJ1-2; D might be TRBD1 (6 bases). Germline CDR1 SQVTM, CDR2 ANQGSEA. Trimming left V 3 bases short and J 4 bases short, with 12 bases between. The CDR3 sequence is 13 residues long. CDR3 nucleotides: TGCAGCGTTGAGGCAGGGGACTCCTATGGCTACACCTTC. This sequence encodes CSVEAGDSYGYTF.

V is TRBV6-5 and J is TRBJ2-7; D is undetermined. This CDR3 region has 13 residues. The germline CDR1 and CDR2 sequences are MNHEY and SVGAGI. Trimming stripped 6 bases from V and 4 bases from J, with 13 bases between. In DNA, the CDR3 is TGTGCCAGCAGCAGTGAAAACCCATACGAGCAGTACTTC. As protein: CASSSENPYEQYF.

In DNA, the CDR3 is TGTGCTAGTGGTTTAAAATATTCTAGCGCGACAGATACGCAGTATTTT. Encoded protein: CASGLKYSSATDTQYF. The chain is built from TRBV12-5 and TRBJ2-3, with a possible D match to TRBD2 (6 bases). V was clipped by 3 bases and J by 3 bases, with 16 bases between them. Germline CDR1 is LGHNT and CDR2 is FRNRAP. This CDR3 contains 16 residues.